Below are 20 T cell receptor beta chains sequenced from a single sample in a study of a mutant IDH1 vaccine in newly diagnosed glioma. Time point denoted: baseline, week 1 (first vaccination visit). The treatment is: pre-vaccination baseline after standard-of-care therapy. TCRdb's copy holds only in-frame clones and misses some; the assay was immunoSEQ multiplex PCR. The sample has tens of thousands of clones, 90% to 95% seen once. Sequencing used PBMCs, obtained from a glioma patient treated with radiotherapy, temozolomide or both. The origin of the receptors is a man younger than 45 with glioma.

CDR3 loop: CASSLVVSGSIRNIQYF. The CDR3 DNA sequence: TGTGCCAGCAGCTTAGTCGTTAGCGGGAGCATCCGGAACATTCAGTACTTC. This sequence joins TRBV7-2 and TRBJ2-4; 9 nucleotides match TRBD2. Trimming took 1 base from V and 7 from J; bases not matched to a gene: 11. This CDR3 region has 17 residues. CDR1 and CDR2 from the germline V gene are SGHTA and FQGNSA.

The rearrangement links TRBV4-2 to TRBJ2-1; 7 bases fit TRBD2. Germline CDR1 LGHNA, CDR2 YNFKEQ. The CDR3 totals 15 residues. Trimming removed 2 bases from V and 3 bases from J; junction bases left unmatched: 4. The DNA for the CDR3 is TGTGCCAGCAGCCAAACAGCGGGAAACTACAATGAGCAGTTCTTC. It is translated as CASSQTAGNYNEQFF.

CDR3 loop: CASSDRAYEQYF. The DNA of the CDR3 is TGTGCCAGCAGTGACCGGGCCTACGAGCAGTACTTC. The chain links TRBV6-1 to TRBJ2-7; D remains ambiguous. CDR3 length: 12 residues. Germline V gene sequence: CDR1 MNHNS, CDR2 SASEGT. V was clipped by 3 bases and J by 2 bases, with 5 bases between them.

This chain uses TRBV5-8 with TRBJ2-7; TRBD2 matches 8 bases. CDR3 size: 15 residues. CDR1 and CDR2 from the germline V gene are SGHTS and YDEGEE. J gave up 3 bases and V 0 bases, and 5 bases lay outside the gene matches. This CDR3 is CASSLGLAGHYEQYF. The CDR3 nucleotides are TGTGCCAGCAGCTTGGGGCTAGCGGGCCACTACGAGCAGTACTTC.

The chain combines TRBV19 with TRBJ2-5, with D possibly being TRBD2 (6 bases). The length of the CDR3 is 14 residues. The V gene's germline CDR1 is LNHDA and CDR2 SQIVND (reference sequence). The germline V and J ends were trimmed by 5 bases and 5 bases, with 15 bases remaining between them. The CDR3 DNA is TGTGCCAGTAGTTGGCGGGGACGGGGGGAGACCCAGTACTTC. Its protein is CASSWRGRGETQYF.

This clone was seen only once. This rearrangement joins TRBV2 to TRBJ2-3, with D unresolved. The germline gives CDR1 SNHLY, CDR2 FYNNEI. Trimming shortened V by 1 base and J by 2 bases, and 10 bases separated the two germline ends. The CDR3 runs to 15 residues. CDR3 in DNA: TGTGCCAGCAGTGAAGACACCCGATACACAGATACGCAGTATTTT. This gives the protein CASSEDTRYTDTQYF.

The chain links TRBV6-5 to TRBJ2-5; the D gene is possibly TRBD1 (6 bases). The V gene's germline CDR1 is MNHEY and CDR2 SVGAGI. The CDR3 sequence is 16 residues long. V was pared by 4 bases and J by 4 bases, with 19 bases between. CDR3 nucleotides: TGTGCCAGCAGTTCAGGGACAACCATAGGGACAGAGACCCAGTACTTC. It is translated as CASSSGTTIGTETQYF.

V usage is TRBV7-6 and J usage is TRBJ2-6, with D perhaps TRBD1 (5 bases). With 6 bases removed from V and 0 bases from J, the gap between germline ends came to 18 bases. Germline lookup yields CDR1 SGHVS and CDR2 FNYEAQ. The CDR3 is made up of 18 amino acids. CDR3 loop: CASRPEQGRVSGANVLTF. For the CDR3, the DNA is TGTGCCAGCAGGCCGGAGCAGGGCCGGGTCTCTGGGGCCAACGTCCTGACTTTC. Full variable domain (outside the CDR3, taken from reference TRBV7-6 and TRBJ2-6): GAGVSQSPRYKVTKRGQDVALRCDPISGHVSLYWYRQALGQGPEFLTYFNYEAQQDKSGLPNDRFSAERPEGSISTLTIQRTEQRDSAMYRCASRPEQGRVSGANVLTFGAGSRLTVL.

The chain carries TRBV19 and TRBJ2-1, with D perhaps TRBD2 (6 bases). The CDR3 has 16 residues. V was trimmed by 4 bases and J by 1 base, leaving 14 bases between them. Germline V CDR1 and CDR2: LNHDA, SQIVND (reference sequence). The CDR3 loop is CASSSTGTVSYNEQFF. As DNA, the CDR3 is TGTGCCAGTAGTAGTACCGGGACTGTATCCTACAATGAGCAGTTCTTC.

This clone turned up a few times. The chain has TRBV9 and TRBJ2-1; D call uncertain. This CDR3 contains 11 residues. The germline V gene encodes CDR1 SGDLS and CDR2 YYNGEE. V lost 0 bases to trimming and J lost 9 bases, with 4 bases between them. Here the CDR3 DNA reads TGTGCCAGCAGCGTAGCCGTTGAGCAGTTCTTC. Translating gives CASSVAVEQFF.

This clone was observed a few times. The chain recombines TRBV5-1 with TRBJ2-5, with TRBD1 matching 7 bases. The J call may not be correct, given that the DNA end is closer to TRBJ2-7. This CDR3 region has 15 residues. Germline loops: CDR1 SGHRS, CDR2 YFSETQ. The chain's CDR3 is CASSETVGGLYEQYF. The DNA of the CDR3 is TGCGCCAGCAGCGAAACAGTAGGGGGCCTTTACGAGCAGTACTTC.

V gene TRBV2 combines with J gene TRBJ1-1; D is uncertain. The CDR3 is made up of 15 amino acids. CDR1 is SNHLY and CDR2 is FYNNEI in the germline V gene. V was shortened by 1 base and J by 0 bases, with 9 bases between the two germline ends. The chain's CDR3 is CASSEVVRLNTEAFF. The CDR3, as DNA: TGTGCCAGCAGTGAAGTGGTCCGATTGAACACTGAAGCTTTCTTT.

The chain is built from TRBV19 and TRBJ1-5; D might be TRBD1 (6 bases). In germline, CDR1 is LNHDA, CDR2 SQIVND (reference sequence). V lost 3 bases, J lost 2 bases, and 8 bases lay in between. There are 14 residues in the CDR3. CDR3: CASSIAGGNQPQHF. In nucleotides, the CDR3 is TGTGCCAGTAGTATCGCAGGGGGCAATCAGCCCCAGCATTTT.

This clone was seen only once. The gene calls are TRBV2 and TRBJ2-7; no reliable D call. V shed 2 bases and J shed 12 bases, with 14 bases lying between them. The CDR3 has 12 amino acids. Germline V lookup: CDR1 SNHLY, CDR2 FYNNEI. The CDR3: CASSELSPPLYF. The CDR3 DNA reads TGTGCCAGCAGTGAACTTTCGCCCCCGTTGTACTTC.

The chain couples TRBV5-4 to TRBJ1-1, with a possible D match to TRBD1 (6 bases). The CDR3 spans 13 residues. The germline V and J ends were trimmed by 4 bases and 5 bases, with 12 bases remaining between them. Looked up from germline, CDR1 is SGHNT and CDR2 is YYREEE (reference sequence). The CDR3 region has the DNA TGTGCCAGCAGCCAGGGGTTAGGGACTGAAGCTTTCTTT. It translates to CASSQGLGTEAFF.

The chain couples TRBV5-1 to TRBJ2-3, with D unresolved. Per the germline V gene, CDR1 is SGHRS and CDR2 is YFSETQ. The CDR3 has 13 residues. Trimming stripped 3 bases from V and 6 bases from J, with 11 bases between. CDR3 nucleotides: TGCGCCAGCAGCTCGTCGACTGACGATACGCAGTATTTT. This codes for CASSSSTDDTQYF.

The sample holds a few counts of this clone. The chain employs TRBV5-1 and TRBJ2-1; no reliable D call. The germline CDR1 and CDR2 sequences are SGHRS and YFSETQ. The CDR3 is made up of 15 amino acids. Trimming cost V 0 bases and J 2 bases, with 9 bases left between them. The chain's CDR3 is CASSLGHEAYNEQFF. CDR3 nucleotides: TGCGCCAGCAGCTTGGGGCACGAAGCCTACAATGAGCAGTTCTTC.

CDR3 sequence (DNA): TGTGCCAGCAGCTTACTCTGGGCACCTAAGGAGGGGGAGCTGTTTTTT. Its protein product is CASSLLWAPKEGELFF. The chain has TRBV5-6 and TRBJ2-2; no reliable D call. V lost 2 bases to trimming and J lost 8 bases, with 19 bases between them. The germline V gene encodes CDR1 SGHDT and CDR2 YYEEEE. The CDR3 consists of 16 residues.

The chain carries TRBV29-1 and TRBJ2-7; the D gene could be TRBD1 or TRBD2 (5 bases each). The CDR3 is 16 amino acids. The ends were cut back, 6 bases at V and 0 bases at J, with 21 bases in the middle. Germline lookup yields CDR1 SQVTM and CDR2 ANQGSEA. The chain's CDR3 is CSVPPTEGLCSYEQYF. CDR3 DNA: TGCAGCGTGCCCCCCACAGAGGGGCTATGCTCCTACGAGCAGTACTTC.

The chain links TRBV28 to TRBJ1-5; 8 bases fit TRBD1. In germline, CDR1 is MDHEN, CDR2 SYDVKM. V lost 3 bases, J lost 4 bases, and 5 bases stayed unmatched. The CDR3 has 15 amino acids. This CDR3 is CASSFATGENQPQHF. CDR3 in DNA: TGTGCCAGCAGTTTCGCGACAGGGGAGAATCAGCCCCAGCATTTT.